Presented here are 32 T cell receptor beta chains from one specimen sequenced in a study of blood T cell repertoires in COVID-19. Using immunoSEQ multiplex PCR, the repertoire was profiled, and TCRdb retains in-frame clones only, with some absent. The sample has 200,000 to 250,000 clones, approximately 78% seen once. Sequenced input: peripheral blood. The receptors were gathered from a woman of 80 years or more with COVID-19, enrolled during active disease.

The chain is built from TRBV29-1 and TRBJ1-1; weak D call: TRBD1 (5 bases). V dropped 2 bases and J dropped 5 bases, with 12 bases sitting between them. CDR1 is SQVTM, CDR2 ANQGSEA, per germline. The CDR3 loop spans 13 amino acids. The CDR3 spells CSVERGALTEAFF. DNA of the CDR3: TGCAGCGTTGAACGCGGGGCGCTGACTGAAGCTTTCTTT.

The V gene is TRBV7-2, the J gene TRBJ2-5; maybe TRBD1 (6 bases). The V end lost 3 bases, the J end lost 1 base, and 12 bases lay between the germline ends. The CDR3 runs 15 residues. Germline-derived CDR1 and CDR2 are SGHTA and FQGNSA. Here the CDR3 DNA reads TGTGCCAGCAGCTTCTACAGGGCCACCCAAGAGACCCAGTACTTC. This sequence encodes CASSFYRATQETQYF.

The chain employs TRBV6-5 and TRBJ2-5; D uncertain. Germline CDR1 MNHEY, CDR2 SVGAGI. This CDR3 spans 13 amino acids. Trimming cost V 5 bases and J 1 base, with 8 bases left between them. CDR3 residues: CASSRLLQETQYF. In DNA form, the CDR3 reads TGTGCCAGCAGTCGACTGCTCCAAGAGACCCAGTACTTC.

The J gene is TRBJ2-2, the V gene TRBV19, with 9 bases that match TRBD1. Unmatched junction bases numbered 7, after V lost 8 bases and J lost 6 bases. The CDR3 runs 14 residues. Germline assignment: CDR1 LNHDA and CDR2 SQIVND (reference sequence). The CDR3 loop reads CASSRTGEAGELFF. CDR3 DNA sequence: TGTGCCAGTTCTCGGACAGGGGAGGCCGGGGAGCTGTTTTTT.

In its sample, this clone was seen a few times. V gene TRBV15 combines with J gene TRBJ2-1; possibly TRBD1 for D (5 bases). CDR1 is LNHNV and CDR2 is YYDKDF in the germline V gene (reference sequence). V lost 3 bases, J lost 8 bases, and 14 bases lay in between. The CDR3 contains 14 residues. CDR3 DNA: TGTGCCACCAGCAGGAGGCAGGGCGGTTATGAGCAGTTCTTC. Amino acids: CATSRRQGGYEQFF.

This clone was found a few times. The chain carries TRBV18 and TRBJ2-3, with 8 bases fitting TRBD2. The CDR3 has 16 amino acids. With V trimmed by 5 bases and J by 3 bases, 10 bases remained unmatched. Germline loops: CDR1 KGHSH, CDR2 LQKENI. The CDR3 coding sequence is TGTGCCAGCTCATCCTGGACTAGCCCCGGGACAGATACGCAGTATTTT. This sequence encodes CASSSWTSPGTDTQYF.

The chain joins TRBV21-1 to TRBJ2-5; TRBD2 is the table's D call, not checked against the DNA. TRBV21-1 is classified as a pseudogene. The CDR3 sequence is 16 residues long. For the CDR3, the DNA is TGTGCCAGCAGCAAAGTTGACGCTCGGGAGGGTGAGACCCAGTACTTC. Translated, it gives CASSKVDAREGETQYF.

V is TRBV7-9 and J is TRBJ2-5; TRBD2 is a possible D gene (5 bases). Trimming removed 5 bases at V and 8 bases at J, with 12 bases between. Germline V CDR1 and CDR2: SEHNR, FQNEAQ (reference sequence). The CDR3 has 12 residues. CDR3 nucleotide sequence: TGTGCCAGCAGCCAGATCGAGGGAACCCAGTACTTC. Protein: CASSQIEGTQYF. The whole variable domain, remainder taken from reference TRBV7-9 and TRBJ2-5, is DTGVSQNPRHKITKRGQNVTFRCDPISEHNRLYWYRQTLGQGPEFLTYFQNEAQLEKSRLLSDRFSAERPKGSFSTLEIQRTEQGDSAMYLCASSQIEGTQYFGPGTRLLVL.

The count of this clone is one. V is TRBV5-1 and J is TRBJ1-2; D perhaps matches TRBD1 (6 bases). Germline CDR1 SGHRS, CDR2 YFSETQ. CDR3 length: 16 amino acids. Trimming took 4 bases from V and 8 from J, leaving 24 bases between them. The CDR3 protein is CASSLLTGSQIRGYTF. The DNA for the CDR3 is TGCGCCAGCAGCCTATTAACAGGGAGTCAGATCCGCGGCTACACCTTC.

V usage is TRBV5-4 and J usage is TRBJ1-2; 7 bases are shared with TRBD1. The CDR3 loop spans 16 amino acids. The trim removed 0 bases at V and 2 bases at J, leaving 7 bases unmatched. The germline V gene has CDR1 SGHNT and CDR2 YYREEE (reference sequence). CDR3 nucleotides: TGTGCCAGCAGCTTGGGCAGGGGGTATACGAACTATGGCTACACCTTC. This encodes CASSLGRGYTNYGYTF.

The chain carries TRBV7-2 and TRBJ2-1, with D maybe TRBD1 (6 bases). The CDR3 is made up of 13 amino acids. Trimming stripped 10 bases from V and 8 bases from J, with 18 bases between. Germline loops: CDR1 SGHTA, CDR2 FQGNSA. CDR3 coding DNA: TGTGCCACCCATCCTACAGGGCCCTATGAGCAGTTCTTC. As protein: CATHPTGPYEQFF.

The V gene is TRBV5-1, the J gene TRBJ2-2; D remains ambiguous. Germline-derived CDR1 and CDR2 are SGHRS and YFSETQ. This CDR3 has 17 amino acids. Trimming left V 0 bases short and J 1 base short, with 13 bases between. CDR3 protein: CASSLVFPGGNTGELFF. CDR3 coding DNA: TGCGCCAGCAGCTTGGTCTTCCCAGGTGGGAACACCGGGGAGCTGTTTTTT.

The chain uses TRBV5-1 and TRBJ1-6; 9 positions match TRBD1. With V trimmed by 6 bases and J by 4 bases, 5 bases remained unmatched. Germline V lookup: CDR1 SGHRS, CDR2 YFSETQ. This CDR3 contains 15 residues. In DNA, the CDR3 is TGCGCCAGCACCGACAGGGGGATTTATAATTCACCCCTCCACTTT. The encoded protein is CASTDRGIYNSPLHF.

The chain links TRBV3-1 (or the pseudogene TRBV3-2) to TRBJ1-2, with 8 bases fitting TRBD1. CDR1 and CDR2 (germline): LGHDT, YNNKEL (reference sequence). The CDR3 runs 13 residues. With 7 bases clipped from V and 9 bases from J, the junction kept 10 bases outside the gene matches. The CDR3 bases are TGTGCCAGCATGGGACAGGATTGGGGGCGCTACACCTTC. Its protein product is CASMGQDWGRYTF.

V gene TRBV7-2 combines with J gene TRBJ1-6; D perhaps matches TRBD1 (5 bases). The CDR3 is 14 residues long. Deletions cut 5 bases from V and 7 bases from J, with 12 bases between. Germline-derived CDR1 and CDR2 are SGHTA and FQGNSA. CDR3 nucleotides: TGTGCCAGCAGCGCACACAGGAGCAATTCACCCCTCCACTTT. This gives the protein CASSAHRSNSPLHF.

The chain combines TRBV7-8 with TRBJ2-5; D possibly corresponds to TRBD2 (6 bases). The CDR3 extends over 14 amino acids. Looked up from germline, CDR1 is SGHVS and CDR2 is FQNEAQ. Trimming stripped 5 bases from V and 5 bases from J, with 15 bases between. The CDR3 protein is CASSRRDSGETQYF. CDR3 bases: TGTGCCAGCAGCCGTCGGGACTCTGGGGAGACCCAGTACTTC.

This chain uses TRBV5-4 with TRBJ2-1; 10 bases match TRBD1. The CDR3 consists of 19 residues. Germline V lookup: CDR1 SGHNT, CDR2 YYREEE (reference sequence). V lost 1 base and J lost 1; bases outside the gene matches: 11. The CDR3 loop is CASSLFGTGASWSYNEQFF. CDR3 DNA: TGTGCCAGCAGCTTGTTTGGGACAGGGGCAAGTTGGTCCTACAATGAGCAGTTCTTC.

This chain uses TRBV21-1 with TRBJ1-5; the listed D gene, TRBD1, was not tested against the DNA. TRBV21-1 is a pseudogene segment. This CDR3 is 17 amino acids long. The CDR3 DNA is TGTGCCAGCAGCACCCCAGGGGACCCCTATAGCAATCAGCCCCAGCATTTT. This sequence encodes CASSTPGDPYSNQPQHF.

The V call is TRBV28, the J call TRBJ2-7; maybe TRBD1 (6 bases). V was trimmed by 5 bases and J by 3 bases, leaving 14 bases between them. CDR3 length: 14 residues. Germline-derived CDR1 and CDR2 are MDHEN and SYDVKM. CDR3 in DNA: TGTGCCAGCAGTCCAGTGACAGGCCGCTACGAGCAGTACTTC. It encodes CASSPVTGRYEQYF.

The genes are TRBV5-1 and TRBJ1-2; D remains ambiguous. The CDR3 is made up of 14 amino acids. The V and J ends lost 0 bases and 5 bases respectively, with 11 bases between them. CDR1 SGHRS and CDR2 YFSETQ come from the germline V gene. The CDR3 DNA reads TGCGCCAGCAGCTTGGCCCAAGGAGGATATGGCTACACCTTC. Protein sequence: CASSLAQGGYGYTF.

This clone came up a few times. This chain joins TRBV5-1 and TRBJ1-5; 9 nucleotides align to TRBD1. The CDR3 totals 14 residues. V shed 4 bases and J 7 bases; nucleotides not matched to a gene: 6. In germline, CDR1 is SGHRS, CDR2 YFSETQ. CDR3 amino acids: CASSLTGGYQPQHF. Here the CDR3 DNA reads TGCGCCAGCAGCCTGACAGGGGGATACCAGCCCCAGCATTTT.

The V call is TRBV7-9, the J call TRBJ1-6; D gene ambiguous. Germline loops: CDR1 SEHNR, CDR2 FQNEAQ (reference sequence). V was trimmed by 5 bases and J by 9 bases, leaving 8 bases between them. The CDR3 extends over 12 amino acids. CDR3 protein: CASSNRFSPLHF. Here the CDR3 DNA reads TGTGCCAGCAGCAATCGGTTTTCACCCCTCCACTTT.

The chain recombines TRBV9 with TRBJ1-4; TRBD1 matches 7 bases. CDR3 size: 16 residues. Trimming cost V 3 bases and J 5 bases; bases outside gene matches: 10. CDR1 SGDLS and CDR2 YYNGEE come from the germline V gene. As DNA, the CDR3 is TGTGCCAGCAGCGGCCCCGGGACAGCCTTAAATGAAAAACTGTTTTTT. It specifies CASSGPGTALNEKLFF.

CDR3 sequence reads: CASSFGPYEQYF. In DNA, the CDR3 is TGTGCCAGCAGTTTTGGGCCTTACGAGCAGTACTTC. The genes are TRBV12-3 or TRBV12-4 and TRBJ2-7; D is uncertain. V lost 3 bases and J 4 bases, leaving 7 bases between the germline ends. CDR3 size: 12 residues.

This clone was detected only once. The chain combines TRBV28 with TRBJ2-6; 7 bases line up with TRBD1. J lost 4 bases, V lost 2 bases, and 2 bases had no gene match. The CDR3 runs 15 residues. Germline CDR1 MDHEN, CDR2 SYDVKM. The chain's CDR3 is CASSLDRAGANVLTF. The CDR3 coding sequence is TGTGCCAGCAGTTTAGACAGGGCCGGGGCCAACGTCCTGACTTTC. The whole variable domain, remainder taken from reference TRBV28 and TRBJ2-6, is DVKVTQSSRYLVKRTGEKVFLECVQDMDHENMFWYRQDPGLGLRLIYFSYDVKMKEKGDIPEGYSVSREKKERFSLILESASTNQTSMYLCASSLDRAGANVLTFGAGSRLTVL.

The chain joins TRBV11-2 to TRBJ1-4; a possible D gene is TRBD1 (6 bases). Deletions cut 2 bases from V and 2 bases from J, with 9 bases between. Germline values: CDR1 SGHAT, CDR2 FQNNGV. The CDR3 has 15 residues. The CDR3 region is CASSLSGVTNEKLFF. The CDR3 region has the DNA TGTGCCAGCAGCTTATCAGGGGTCACTAATGAAAAACTGTTTTTT.

The chain links TRBV29-1 to TRBJ2-3; TRBD1 matches 7 bases. The CDR3 loop spans 13 amino acids. V lost 4 bases and J lost 4; bases outside the gene matches: 5. Germline assignment: CDR1 SQVTM and CDR2 ANQGSEA. The CDR3 spells CSVADRAPDTQYF. The CDR3 DNA is TGCAGCGTTGCTGACAGGGCGCCAGATACGCAGTATTTT.

This clone has more than one count but fewer than ten. The CDR3 loop reads CASSLVGGSSYGYTF. The CDR3 region has the DNA TGCGCCAGCAGCTTGGTTGGGGGGAGCAGCTATGGCTACACCTTC. The chain carries TRBV5-1 and TRBJ1-2; perhaps TRBD1 as D (5 bases). This CDR3 region has 15 residues. Germline lookup yields CDR1 SGHRS and CDR2 YFSETQ. Trimming shortened V by 0 bases and J by 4 bases, and 13 bases separated the two germline ends. The full variable domain, completed using reference TRBV5-1 and TRBJ1-2, is KAGVTQTPRYLIKTRGQQVTLSCSPISGHRSVSWYQQTPGQGLQFLFEYFSETQRNKGNFPGRFSGRQFSNSRSEMNVSTLELGDSALYLCASSLVGGSSYGYTFGSGTRLTVV.

V usage is TRBV4-3 and J usage is TRBJ2-7, with 16 bases that match TRBD2. Germline V gene lookup returns CDR1 LGHNA and CDR2 YSLEER. The CDR3 spans 17 residues. With V trimmed by 4 bases and J by 5 bases, 8 bases remained unmatched. The CDR3 DNA follows: TGCGCCAGCAGCCGGGGGACTAGCGGGAGGGCCCTCGACGAGCAGTACTTC. Translating it yields CASSRGTSGRALDEQYF.

In the case of this clone: One end of the junction does not line up with germline, which may come from a read error. The gene calls are TRBV2 and TRBJ2-3, with 7 bases lining up with TRBD1. Germline CDR1 is SNHLY and CDR2 is FYNNEI. CDR3 length: 16 amino acids. CDR3 sequence: CASSGSLSTGTAHGTF. CDR3 in DNA: TGTGCCAGCAGTGGTTCCCTCTCAACGGGGACAGCCCATGGAACCTTT.

The genes are TRBV3-1 (or the pseudogene TRBV3-2) and TRBJ1-1, with 7 bases fitting TRBD1. V lost 3 bases and J lost 7; bases outside the gene matches: 8. This CDR3 is 14 amino acids long. Germline-derived CDR1 and CDR2 are LGHDT and YNNKEL (reference sequence). CDR3 protein: CASSHPGQGVEAFF. CDR3 coding DNA: TGTGCCAGCAGCCACCCGGGGCAGGGGGTTGAAGCTTTCTTT.

CDR3 coding DNA: TGTGCCAGCAGCCCTACGACAGGTTTCTACGAGCAGTACTTC. Encoded protein: CASSPTTGFYEQYF. V gene TRBV3-1 (or the pseudogene TRBV3-2) combines with J gene TRBJ2-7, with D maybe TRBD1 (6 bases). Looked up from germline, CDR1 is LGHDT and CDR2 is YNNKEL (reference sequence). V lost 4 bases and J lost 3, with 13 bases in between. CDR3 length equals 14 residues.